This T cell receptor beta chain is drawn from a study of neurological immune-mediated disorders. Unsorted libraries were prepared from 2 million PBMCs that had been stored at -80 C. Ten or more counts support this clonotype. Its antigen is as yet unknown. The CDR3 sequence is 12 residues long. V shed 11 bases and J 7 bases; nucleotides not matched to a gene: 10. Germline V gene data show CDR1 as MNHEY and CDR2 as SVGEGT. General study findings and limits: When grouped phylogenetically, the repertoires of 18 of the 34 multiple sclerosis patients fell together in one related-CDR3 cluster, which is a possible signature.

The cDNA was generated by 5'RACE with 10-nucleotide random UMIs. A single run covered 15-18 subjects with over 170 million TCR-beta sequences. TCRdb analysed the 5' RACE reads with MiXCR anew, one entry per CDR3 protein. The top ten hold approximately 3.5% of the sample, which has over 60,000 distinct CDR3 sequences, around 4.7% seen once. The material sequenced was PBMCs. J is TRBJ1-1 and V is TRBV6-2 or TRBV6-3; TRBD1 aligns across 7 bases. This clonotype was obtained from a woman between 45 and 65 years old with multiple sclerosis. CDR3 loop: CAVQRGQNEAFF. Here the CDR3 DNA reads TGTGCCGTCCAAAGGGGACAGAATGAAGCTTTCTTT.